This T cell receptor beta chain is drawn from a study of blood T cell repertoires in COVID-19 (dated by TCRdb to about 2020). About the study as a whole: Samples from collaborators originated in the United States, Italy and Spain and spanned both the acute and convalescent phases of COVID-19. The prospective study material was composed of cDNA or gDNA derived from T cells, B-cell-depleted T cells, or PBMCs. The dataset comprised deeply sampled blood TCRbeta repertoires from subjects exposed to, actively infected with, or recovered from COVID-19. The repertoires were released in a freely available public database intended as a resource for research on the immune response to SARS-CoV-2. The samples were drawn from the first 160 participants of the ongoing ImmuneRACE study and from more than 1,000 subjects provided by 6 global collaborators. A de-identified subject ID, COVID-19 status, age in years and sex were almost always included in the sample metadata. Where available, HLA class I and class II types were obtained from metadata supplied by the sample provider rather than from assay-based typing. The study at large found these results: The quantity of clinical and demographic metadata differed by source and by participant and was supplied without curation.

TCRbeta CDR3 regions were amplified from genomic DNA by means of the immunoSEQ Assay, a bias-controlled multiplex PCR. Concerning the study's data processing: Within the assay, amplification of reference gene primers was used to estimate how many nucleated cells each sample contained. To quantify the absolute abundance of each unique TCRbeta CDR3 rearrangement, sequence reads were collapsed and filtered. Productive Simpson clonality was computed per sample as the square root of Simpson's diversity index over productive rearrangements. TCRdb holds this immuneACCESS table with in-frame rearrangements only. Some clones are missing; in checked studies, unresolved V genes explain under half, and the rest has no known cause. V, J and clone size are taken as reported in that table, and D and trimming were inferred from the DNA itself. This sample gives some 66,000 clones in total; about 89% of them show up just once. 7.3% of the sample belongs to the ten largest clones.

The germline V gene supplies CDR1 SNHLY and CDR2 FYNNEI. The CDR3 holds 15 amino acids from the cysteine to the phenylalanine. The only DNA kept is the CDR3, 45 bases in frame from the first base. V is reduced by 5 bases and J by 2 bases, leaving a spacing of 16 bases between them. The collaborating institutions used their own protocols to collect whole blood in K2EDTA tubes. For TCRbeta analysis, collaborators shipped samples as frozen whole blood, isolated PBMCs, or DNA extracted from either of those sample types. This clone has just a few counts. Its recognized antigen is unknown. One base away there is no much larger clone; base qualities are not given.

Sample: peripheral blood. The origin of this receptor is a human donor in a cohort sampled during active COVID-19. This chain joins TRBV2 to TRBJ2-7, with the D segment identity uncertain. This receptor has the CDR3 CASSLGFAEPYEQYF. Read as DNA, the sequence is TGTGCCAGCAGTCTCGGATTTGCGGAACCCTACGAGCAGTACTTC.